Following are 6 T cell receptor beta chains from one sample sequenced in a study of graft-versus-host responses after intestinal transplantation. Only in-frame clones appear in the TCRdb table, and some are missing; sequencing was by immunoSEQ multiplex PCR. The data hold 6,000 to 9,000 clones, with about 31% observed a single time. Here the sequenced sample was alloreactive CD4+ T cells from a mixed lymphocyte reaction culture, taken before transplantation. Subset specified: CFSE-low proliferating T cells sorted from roughly six-day pre-transplant mixed lymphocyte reaction (GvH or HvG direction). The source is a human patient who was an organ donor for intestinal transplantation.

The chain is built from TRBV5-4 and TRBJ2-3; D gene uncertain. The CDR3 runs 12 residues. Deletions cut 5 bases from V and 2 bases from J, with 6 bases between. CDR1 and CDR2 from the germline V gene are SGHNT and YYREEE (reference sequence). The CDR3 coding sequence is TGTGCCAGCAGTCGTAACACAGATACGCAGTATTTT. Amino acid sequence: CASSRNTDTQYF.

V and J are TRBV7-9 and TRBJ1-4; perhaps TRBD1 as D (5 bases). The CDR3 spans 14 residues. With 3 bases removed from V and 7 bases from J, the gap between germline ends came to 12 bases. Germline CDR1 and CDR2: SEHNR and FQNEAQ (reference sequence). The CDR3 nucleotides read TGTGCCAGCAGCTTGGGGGGGACGGGTGAAAAACTGTTTTTT. Translating gives CASSLGGTGEKLFF.

The chain is built from TRBV28 and TRBJ1-6; 7 bases agree with TRBD1. Germline CDR1 is MDHEN and CDR2 is SYDVKM. Unmatched junction bases numbered 11, after V lost 8 bases and J lost 7 bases. There are 15 residues in the CDR3. The CDR3 DNA reads TGTGCCAGCTCTATTGAGACAGGGTCCAATTCACCCCTCCACTTT. Translating it yields CASSIETGSNSPLHF.

By share of the sample, this clone is medium-sized. The CDR3 region is CASSRTVSGTLSYEQYF. The CDR3 DNA reads TGCGCCAGCAGCCGAACGGTTAGCGGGACCCTATCCTACGAGCAGTACTTC. This rearrangement joins TRBV4-3 to TRBJ2-7, with 8 bases aligning to TRBD2. The V gene's germline CDR1 is LGHNA and CDR2 YSLEER. This CDR3 contains 17 residues. Losses at the gene ends were 4 bases for V and 1 base for J; bases not matched to a gene: 12.

In its sample, this clone is medium-sized (0.01 to 0.1%). The rearrangement uses TRBV9 and TRBJ2-7; 11 bases fit TRBD1. Trimming removed 7 bases from V and 4 bases from J; junction bases left unmatched: 4. Germline V gene data show CDR1 as SGDLS and CDR2 as YYNGEE. This CDR3 is 13 amino acids long. For the CDR3, the DNA is TGTGCCAGCCAGCGGGACAGGGGGTACGAGCAGTACTTC. It specifies CASQRDRGYEQYF.

This clone has just a few counts. The genes are TRBV5-6 and TRBJ1-4; 10 positions match TRBD1. In germline, CDR1 is SGHDT, CDR2 YYEEEE. The CDR3 spans 14 residues. V lost 5 bases and J lost 8; bases outside the gene matches: 6. The chain's CDR3 is CASRVTGGAEKLFF. The CDR3 DNA sequence: TGTGCCAGCAGGGTGACAGGGGGCGCCGAAAAACTGTTTTTT.